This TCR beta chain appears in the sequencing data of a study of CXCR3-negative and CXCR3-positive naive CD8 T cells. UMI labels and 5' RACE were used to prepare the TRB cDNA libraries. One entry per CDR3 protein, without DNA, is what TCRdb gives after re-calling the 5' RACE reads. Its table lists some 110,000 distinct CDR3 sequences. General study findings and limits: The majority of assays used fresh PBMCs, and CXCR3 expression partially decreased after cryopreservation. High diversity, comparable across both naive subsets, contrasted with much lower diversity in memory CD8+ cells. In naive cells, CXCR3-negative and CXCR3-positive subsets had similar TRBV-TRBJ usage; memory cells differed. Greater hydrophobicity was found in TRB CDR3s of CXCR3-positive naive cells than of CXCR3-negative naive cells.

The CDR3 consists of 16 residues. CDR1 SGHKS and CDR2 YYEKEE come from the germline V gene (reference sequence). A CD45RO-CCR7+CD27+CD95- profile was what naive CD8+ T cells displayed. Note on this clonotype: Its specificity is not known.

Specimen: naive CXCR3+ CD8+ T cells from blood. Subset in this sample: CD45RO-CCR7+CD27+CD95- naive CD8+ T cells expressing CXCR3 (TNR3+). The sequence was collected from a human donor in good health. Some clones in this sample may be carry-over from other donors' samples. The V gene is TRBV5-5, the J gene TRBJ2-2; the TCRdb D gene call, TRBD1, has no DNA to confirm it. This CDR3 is CASSLGVGGRTGELFF.